The 20 T cell receptor beta chains given below trace back to one sample, sequenced in a study of T cell responses to AZD1222 COVID-19 vaccine. Using immunoSEQ multiplex PCR, the repertoire was profiled, and TCRdb retains in-frame clones only, with some absent. The sample holds under 150,000 clones; around four fifths are singletons and the top ten take around 4.3%. Sequenced material: peripheral blood, taken on day 0 of MenACWY control vaccination. These receptors were obtained from an adult in good health.

The chain links TRBV18 to TRBJ1-1; tentatively, D is TRBD1 (6 bases). In germline, CDR1 is KGHSH, CDR2 LQKENI. The ends were cut back, 2 bases at V and 3 bases at J, with 19 bases in the middle. The CDR3 is made up of 17 amino acids. The CDR3: CASSPAVATGMHTEAFF. For the CDR3, the DNA is TGTGCCAGCTCACCAGCGGTGGCAACAGGGATGCACACTGAAGCTTTCTTT.

The rearrangement uses TRBV24-1 and TRBJ2-3; the match to TRBD1 covers 7 bases. The trim removed 3 bases at V and 2 bases at J, leaving 13 bases unmatched. The CDR3 has 18 residues. Germline V gives CDR1 KGHDR, CDR2 SFDVKD. CDR3 DNA sequence: TGTGCCACCAGTGATCGCTCTAGGGGGCCAGCGGACACAGATACGCAGTATTTT. It codes for CATSDRSRGPADTDTQYF.

The rearrangement links TRBV4-2 to TRBJ1-2, with D uncertain. Trimming pared 0 bases from V and 4 bases from J, leaving 6 bases between. Per the germline V gene, CDR1 is LGHNA and CDR2 is YNFKEQ. This CDR3 has 13 amino acids. CDR3 sequence: CASSQENGYGYTF. The CDR3 DNA follows: TGTGCCAGCAGCCAAGAGAATGGCTATGGCTACACCTTC.

This clone was seen just once. J is TRBJ1-2 and V is TRBV12-3 or TRBV12-4; no clear D gene. The length of the CDR3 is 11 residues. Between the trimmed V and J ends, which lost 10 bases and 7 bases, there was a span of 13 bases. The CDR3 loop is CAISGGFGYTF. Here the CDR3 DNA reads TGTGCCATCAGCGGCGGGTTTGGCTACACCTTC.

The chain has TRBV7-9 and TRBJ2-1; TRBD1 matches at 7 bases. Looked up from germline, CDR1 is SEHNR and CDR2 is FQNEAQ (reference sequence). The CDR3 covers 14 residues. V lost 3 bases, J lost 7 bases, and 6 bases stayed unmatched. The CDR3 DNA is TGTGCCAGCAGCTTGGGGACAGTCCAGAATGAGCAGTTCTTC. This translates into CASSLGTVQNEQFF.

This rearrangement joins TRBV6-5 to TRBJ1-6; D perhaps matches TRBD1 (6 bases). The CDR3 totals 14 residues. Between the trimmed V and J ends, which lost 8 bases and 10 bases, there was a span of 18 bases. Germline CDR1 is MNHEY and CDR2 is SVGAGI. The CDR3 loop is CASGKYRELSPLHF. The CDR3 nucleotides are TGTGCCAGCGGGAAGTACAGGGAACTCTCACCCCTCCACTTT.

The CDR3 spells CASSYPGTGEAFF. The CDR3 nucleotides read TGTGCCAGCAGTTACCCGGGGACGGGGGAAGCTTTCTTT. The chain has TRBV6-5 and TRBJ1-1; D perhaps matches TRBD1 (5 bases). V lost 2 bases, J lost 8 bases, and 12 bases lay in between. Looked up from germline, CDR1 is MNHEY and CDR2 is SVGAGI. This CDR3 has 13 residues.

The chain is built from TRBV5-1 and TRBJ1-2; D unclear. Trimming pared 5 bases from V and 0 bases from J, leaving 17 bases between. CDR1 and CDR2 (germline): SGHRS, YFSETQ. The CDR3 is made up of 16 amino acids. CDR3 in DNA: TGCGCCAGCAGAAGAAGCGGAGATTCTACTAACTATGGCTACACCTTC. Amino acid sequence: CASRRSGDSTNYGYTF. Variable domain in full (rest from reference TRBV5-1 and TRBJ1-2): KAGVTQTPRYLIKTRGQQVTLSCSPISGHRSVSWYQQTPGQGLQFLFEYFSETQRNKGNFPGRFSGRQFSNSRSEMNVSTLELGDSALYLCASRRSGDSTNYGYTFGSGTRLTVV.

The chain is built from TRBV13 and TRBJ2-3; 13 bases agree with TRBD2. The CDR3 covers 16 residues. The J segment lost 3 bases and the V segment lost 0 bases, leaving 0 bases of the junction unmatched. CDR1 PRHDT and CDR2 FYEKMQ come from the germline V gene (reference sequence). The CDR3 DNA reads as TGTGCCAGCAGCTTAGGGGGACTAGCGGGGACAGATACGCAGTATTTT. This gives the protein CASSLGGLAGTDTQYF.

The chain combines TRBV5-5 with TRBJ2-5; the D gene could be TRBD1 or TRBD2 (6 bases each). The CDR3 runs to 16 residues. Germline CDR1 reads SGHKS; CDR2 reads YYEKEE (reference sequence). Trimming took 4 bases from V and 4 from J, leaving 20 bases between them. Here the CDR3 DNA reads TGTGCCAGCAGCCAAGTGCGAGGGGGGAGGCCAGAGACCCAGTACTTC. This encodes CASSQVRGGRPETQYF.

J is TRBJ2-7 and V is TRBV19, with D possibly called TRBD1 or TRBD2 (5 bases each). V was shortened by 3 bases and J by 3 bases, with 9 bases between the two germline ends. The CDR3 sequence is 13 residues long. Germline V gene data show CDR1 as LNHDA and CDR2 as SQIVND (reference sequence). The CDR3 loop is CASSIGGGYEQYV. In DNA, the CDR3 is TGTGCCAGTAGTATTGGGGGTGGCTACGAGCAGTACGTC.

J is TRBJ2-5 and V is TRBV6-2 or TRBV6-3, with 8 bases lining up with TRBD1. The germline V gene encodes CDR1 MNHEY and CDR2 SVGEGT. With 4 bases clipped from V and 5 bases from J, the junction kept 9 bases outside the gene matches. This CDR3 comprises 15 residues. The CDR3 sequence: CASSSQQGAGETQYF. Written as DNA, the CDR3 is TGTGCCAGCAGTTCACAGCAGGGGGCGGGGGAGACCCAGTACTTC.

This clone was found once. V gene TRBV4-2 combines with J gene TRBJ2-5; 9 positions match TRBD2. This CDR3 contains 15 residues. V trimming: 1 base; J trimming: 5 bases; junction bases outside the gene matches: 5. CDR1 is LGHNA and CDR2 is YNFKEQ in the germline V gene. CDR3 sequence (DNA): TGTGCCAGCAGCCAAGGTGCTAGCGGGGTTGAGACCCAGTACTTC. This gives the protein CASSQGASGVETQYF.

CDR3 nucleotide sequence: TGTGCCAGTAGTAAGATGTCGAAATCAGGAACAGATACGCAGTATTTT. It yields the protein CASSKMSKSGTDTQYF. V is TRBV19 and J is TRBJ2-3, with D unresolved. Germline V CDR1 and CDR2: LNHDA, SQIVND (reference sequence). Trimming left V 4 bases short and J 3 bases short, with 17 bases between. The CDR3 sequence is 16 residues long. The entire variable domain, with the rest obtained from reference TRBV19 and TRBJ2-3, is as follows: DGGITQSPKYLFRKEGQNVTLSCEQNLNHDAMYWYRQDPGQGLRLIYYSQIVNDFQKGDIAEGYSVSREKKESFPLTVTSAQKNPTAFYLCASSKMSKSGTDTQYFGPGTRLTVL.

This clone was found once. V usage is TRBV28 and J usage is TRBJ1-1; 7 bases fit TRBD1. After removal of 6 bases from V and 4 bases from J, the junction contained 5 bases not matched to a gene. The CDR3 length is 13 residues. Germline CDR1 reads MDHEN; CDR2 reads SYDVKM. CDR3 DNA sequence: TGTGCCAGCAGGGGACAGATCGTCACTGAAGCTTTCTTT. Protein: CASRGQIVTEAFF.

The chain joins TRBV5-4 to TRBJ2-7, with D uncertain. The germline gives CDR1 SGHNT, CDR2 YYREEE (reference sequence). The CDR3 length is 13 residues. Trimming shortened V by 0 bases and J by 1 base, and 5 bases separated the two germline ends. CDR3 coding DNA: TGTGCCAGCAGCTTGGCCAGTTCCTACGAGCAGTACGTC. Protein product: CASSLASSYEQYV.

This sequence joins TRBV18 and TRBJ1-2, with a tentative D call TRBD1 (5 bases). The CDR3 has 13 amino acids. Germline CDR1 is KGHSH and CDR2 is LQKENI. V shed 2 bases and J shed 7 bases, with 11 bases lying between them. CDR3 in amino acids: CASSPSRAVGYTF. The CDR3, as DNA: TGTGCCAGCTCACCAAGCAGGGCGGTTGGCTACACCTTC.

J is TRBJ1-5 and V is TRBV21-1; the table's TRBD1 call for D was not verified on the DNA. TRBV21-1 is marked as a pseudogene. This CDR3 spans 14 amino acids. As DNA, the CDR3 is TGTGCCAGCAGCAAGGGACAGGAGGCGCAGCCCCAGCATTTT. Translation: CASSKGQEAQPQHF.

The V and J genes are TRBV3-1 (or the pseudogene TRBV3-2) and TRBJ1-2, with D possibly TRBD1 on 5 matching bases. CDR1 LGHDT and CDR2 YNNKEL come from the germline V gene (reference sequence). Trimming took off 1 base at V and 7 bases at J, with 10 bases between the two ends. This CDR3 has 13 residues. This CDR3 reads CASSQGQGLGYTF. CDR3 bases: TGTGCCAGCAGCCAAGGCCAGGGTCTTGGCTACACCTTC.

The gene calls are TRBV5-4 and TRBJ1-4; 7 bases align to TRBD1. With 4 bases clipped from V and 8 bases from J, the junction kept 11 bases outside the gene matches. Per germline, CDR1 SGHNT and CDR2 YYREEE (reference sequence). This CDR3 is 15 amino acids long. The CDR3 DNA follows: TGTGCCAGCAGCGCATCGACAGGGATTGGGGAAAAACTGTTTTTT. As protein: CASSASTGIGEKLFF.